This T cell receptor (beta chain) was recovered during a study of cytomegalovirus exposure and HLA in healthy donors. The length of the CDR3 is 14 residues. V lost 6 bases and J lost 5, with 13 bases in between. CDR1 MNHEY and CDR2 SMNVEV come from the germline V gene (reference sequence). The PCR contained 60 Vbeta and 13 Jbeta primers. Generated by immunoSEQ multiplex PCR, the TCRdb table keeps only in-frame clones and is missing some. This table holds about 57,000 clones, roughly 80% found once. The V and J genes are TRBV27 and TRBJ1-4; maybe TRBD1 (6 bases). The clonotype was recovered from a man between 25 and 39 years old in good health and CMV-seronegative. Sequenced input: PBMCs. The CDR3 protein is CASRKTGLNEKLFF. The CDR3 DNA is TGTGCCAGCAGGAAAACAGGGCTGAATGAAAAACTGTTTTTT.